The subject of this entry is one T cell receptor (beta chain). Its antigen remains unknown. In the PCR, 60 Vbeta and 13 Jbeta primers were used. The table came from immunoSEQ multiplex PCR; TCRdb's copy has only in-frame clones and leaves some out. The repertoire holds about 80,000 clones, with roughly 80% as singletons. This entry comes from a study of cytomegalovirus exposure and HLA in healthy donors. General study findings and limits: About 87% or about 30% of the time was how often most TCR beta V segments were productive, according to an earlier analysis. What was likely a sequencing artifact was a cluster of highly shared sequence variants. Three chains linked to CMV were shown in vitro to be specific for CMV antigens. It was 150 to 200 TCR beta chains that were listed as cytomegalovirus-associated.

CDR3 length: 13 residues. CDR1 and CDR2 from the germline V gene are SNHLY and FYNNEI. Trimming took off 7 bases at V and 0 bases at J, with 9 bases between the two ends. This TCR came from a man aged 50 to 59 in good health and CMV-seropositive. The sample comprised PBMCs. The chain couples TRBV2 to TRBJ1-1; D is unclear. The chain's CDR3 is CASIATMNTEAFF. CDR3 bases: TGTGCCAGCATCGCGACAATGAACACTGAAGCTTTCTTT.